The rows below give T cell receptor beta chains drawn from one sample of a study of T cells in Graves' hyperthyroidism and ophthalmopathy. TCRdb recomputed calls from the multiplex PCR reads with MiXCR, one row per CDR3 protein. The data show 450,000 to 650,000 distinct CDR3 sequences, roughly 20% seen once. Sample: blood. These TCRs come from a man younger than 35 with Graves' hyperthyroidism. The CDR3 runs from the conserved cysteine through the conserved F or W. Size is omitted from some rows. Given values are once, few, many or a class for expanded clones.

clone_size: -
v_call: TRBV11-1
cdr3_aa: CASSPSLGVAGNTIYF

clone_size: many
v_call: TRBV5-1
cdr3_aa: CASSRTGSHEQYF

clone_size: -
v_call: TRBV3-1
cdr3_aa: CASSPTYSSGAFSYEQYF

clone_size: many
v_call: TRBV5-5
cdr3_aa: CASSSLERETQYF

clone_size: few
v_call: TRBV7-2
cdr3_aa: CASSLTGFEAFF

clone_size: many
v_call: TRBV9
cdr3_aa: CASSVAASDSPLHF

clone_size: -
v_call: TRBV25-1
cdr3_aa: CASSGYKVGLAADNEQFF

clone_size: few
v_call: TRBV12-3/TRBV12-4
cdr3_aa: CASSLDHYTDTQYF

clone_size: many
v_call: TRBV6-5
cdr3_aa: CASTPNGNQPQHF

clone_size: -
v_call: TRBV25-1
cdr3_aa: CASTLDSGNTIYF

clone_size: many
v_call: TRBV6-2/TRBV6-3
cdr3_aa: CASSYSPDRQETQYF

clone_size: many
v_call: TRBV11-2
cdr3_aa: CASSSRTGTEGEQYF

clone_size: -
v_call: TRBV7-9
cdr3_aa: CASSLELAGEQYF

clone_size: many
v_call: TRBV6-6
cdr3_aa: CASSYGADYGYTF

clone_size: few
v_call: TRBV20-1
cdr3_aa: CSGIEVAVDYEQYF

clone_size: few
v_call: TRBV30
cdr3_aa: CAWDAVGGYEQYF

clone_size: many
v_call: TRBV11-2
cdr3_aa: CASSHLPPVNTEAFF

clone_size: -
v_call: TRBV20-1
cdr3_aa: CSAREGALGPRVLFQETQYF

clone_size: many
v_call: TRBV19
cdr3_aa: CASSPLLGNQPQHF

clone_size: many
v_call: TRBV6-2/TRBV6-3
cdr3_aa: CASSLGPKGGAQHF

clone_size: few
v_call: TRBV5-1
cdr3_aa: CASSFRSRANTGELFF

clone_size: many
v_call: TRBV28
cdr3_aa: CASSYRGPQPQHF

clone_size: many
v_call: TRBV4-1
cdr3_aa: CASSRTPRGLQETQYF

clone_size: many
v_call: TRBV4-1
cdr3_aa: CASSQRDRGGETQYF

clone_size: -
v_call: TRBV12-3/TRBV12-4
cdr3_aa: CASRRFGTDYGYTF